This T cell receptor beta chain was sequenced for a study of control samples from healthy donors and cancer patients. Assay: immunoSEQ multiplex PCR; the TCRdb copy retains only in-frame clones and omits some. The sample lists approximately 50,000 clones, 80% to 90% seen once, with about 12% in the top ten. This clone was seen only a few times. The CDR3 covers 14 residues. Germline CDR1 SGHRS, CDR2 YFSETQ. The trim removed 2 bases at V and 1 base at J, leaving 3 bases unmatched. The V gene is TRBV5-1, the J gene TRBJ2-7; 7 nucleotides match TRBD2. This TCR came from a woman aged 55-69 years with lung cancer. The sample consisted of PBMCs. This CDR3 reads CASSFSGASYEQYF. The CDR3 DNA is TGCGCCAGCAGCTTCAGCGGGGCTTCCTACGAGCAGTACTTC.